What follows is one T cell receptor beta chain and its context. These data belong to a study of technical replicates of blood from several donors. The CDR3 contains 16 residues. Germline CDR1 is KGHSH and CDR2 is LQKENI. V lost 5 bases and J lost 5, with 22 bases in between. Assay: immunoSEQ multiplex PCR; the TCRdb copy retains only in-frame clones and omits some. The sample holds under 90,000 clones, roughly 90% seen once. The TCR sequence derives from a human donor in good health. Sequencing used T cells isolated from PBMCs. This sequence joins TRBV18 and TRBJ2-7; D gene ambiguous. CDR3: CASSSTPTNTRHEQYF. The DNA for the CDR3 is TGTGCCAGCTCATCAACCCCCACAAACACCAGGCACGAGCAGTACTTC. The whole variable domain, filled in from reference TRBV18 and TRBJ2-7, reads NAGVMQNPRHLVRRRGQEARLRCSPMKGHSHVYWYRQLPEEGLKFMVYLQKENIIDESGMPKERFSAEFPKEGPSILRIQQVVRGDSAAYFCASSSTPTNTRHEQYFGPGTRLTVT.